This T cell receptor (beta chain) is from a study of molecular identifiers for immune sequencing clone quantification. Study-level results: Highly expanded clones may be undercounted when identical TCR molecules share barcodes.

In TCRdb, the PCR reads were re-called with MiXCR into one record per CDR3 protein. The table records approximately 500,000 distinct CDR3 sequences, 20% to 25% of them present only once. Each library that profiled naive CD8 cells came from roughly 20,000 to 1,000,000 sorted cells with 10%, 30% or 50% RNA. As for this clonotype: The antigen remains unidentified.

This sequence was found in a human donor in good health. Some libraries in this study had Jurkat cell RNA spiked in. Sequences were obtained from naive CD8+ T cells from blood, with Jurkat cell RNA spiked in. Sample subset: FACS-sorted CD8+CD4-CCR7+CD45RA+ naive T cells.

CDR3 in amino acids: CASSRGSTYEQYF. CDR3 coding DNA: TGTGCCAGCAGCCGGGGGTCGACCTACGAGCAGTACTTC. V gene TRBV11-3 combines with J gene TRBJ2-7, with D maybe TRBD2 (6 bases). This CDR3 comprises 13 residues. Germline V CDR1 and CDR2: SGHNT, YENEEA. Trimming removed 5 bases from V and 2 bases from J, with 10 bases in between.